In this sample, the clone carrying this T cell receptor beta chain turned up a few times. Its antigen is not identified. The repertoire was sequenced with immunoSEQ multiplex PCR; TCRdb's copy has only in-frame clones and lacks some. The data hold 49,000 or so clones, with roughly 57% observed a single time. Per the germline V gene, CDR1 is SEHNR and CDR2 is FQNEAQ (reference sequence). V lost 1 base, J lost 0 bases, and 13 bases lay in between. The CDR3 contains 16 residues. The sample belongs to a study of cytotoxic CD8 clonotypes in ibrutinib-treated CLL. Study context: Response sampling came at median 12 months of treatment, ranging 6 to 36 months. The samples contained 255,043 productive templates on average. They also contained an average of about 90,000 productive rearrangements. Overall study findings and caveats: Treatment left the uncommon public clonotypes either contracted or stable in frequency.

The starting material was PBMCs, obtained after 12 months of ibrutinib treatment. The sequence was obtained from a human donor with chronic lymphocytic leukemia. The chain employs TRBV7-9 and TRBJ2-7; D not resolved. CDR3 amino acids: CASSLVGALRSYEQYF. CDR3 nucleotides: TGTGCCAGCAGCTTAGTTGGAGCTTTACGCTCCTACGAGCAGTACTTC.